These T cell receptor beta chains were read from a single sample in a study of blood T cell repertoires in COVID-19. Using immunoSEQ multiplex PCR, the repertoire was profiled, and TCRdb retains in-frame clones only, with some absent. The table lists approximately 150,000 clones, roughly 80% of them singletons. The sequencing input was peripheral blood. These receptors were taken from a woman of 80 years or more with COVID-19, enrolled during active disease. CDR3s include the opening cysteine and the closing phenylalanine or tryptophan.

j_gene | v_gene | CDR3aa
TRBJ2-1 | TRBV7-2 | CASSPDSLYNEQFF
TRBJ1-3 | TRBV5-6 | CASSLGTGTSGNTIYF
TRBJ1-5 | TRBV18 | CASSLPGQGELQPQHF
TRBJ2-1 | TRBV3-1/TRBV3-2 | CASSQDDTGLRSYNEQFF
TRBJ2-2 | TRBV9 | CASSVASNTGELFF
TRBJ2-7 | TRBV5-1 | CASSPAPGQVSYEQYF
TRBJ2-3 | TRBV29-1 | CSGRPAGEVTDTQYF
TRBJ2-7 | TRBV18 | CASSREPYEQYF
TRBJ1-4 | TRBV5-1 | CASSTAGVGEKLFF
TRBJ2-3 | TRBV5-6 | CASSSPGLGPSDTQYF
TRBJ1-6 | TRBV25-1 | CASSEPSAPLHF
TRBJ2-6 | TRBV27 | CASSPLPGSSGANVLTF
TRBJ1-1 | TRBV6-5 | CASSRVSTEAFF
TRBJ2-7 | TRBV29-1 | CSVDSGNYEQYF
TRBJ2-7 | TRBV15 | CATSRVGVNTGISYEQYF
TRBJ2-1 | TRBV12-5 | CASGLAATSEVWNEQFF
TRBJ2-1 | TRBV4-2 | CASSQDAGGYGEQFF
TRBJ2-5 | TRBV10-3 | CAINRDSHQETQYF
TRBJ2-1 | TRBV10-1 | CASGSSYNEQFF
TRBJ1-6 | TRBV6-5 | CASRSAGSYNSPLHF
TRBJ1-5 | TRBV5-6 | CASSLAGLTGLNQPQHF
TRBJ1-1 | TRBV29-1 | CSVGAQGSMNTEAFF
TRBJ1-4 | TRBV28 | CASSSPTETTNEKLFF
TRBJ2-3 | TRBV6-5 | CASSYKRGTDTQYF
TRBJ1-1 | TRBV14 | CASSPTGFQAFF
TRBJ1-1 | TRBV5-1 | CASSTDMNTEAFF
TRBJ1-5 | TRBV7-2 | CASSQDRANQPQHF
TRBJ2-2 | TRBV10-3 | CAIREGQYTGELFF
TRBJ2-1 | TRBV6-1 | CASSEQGAPNEQFF
TRBJ2-6 | TRBV5-1 | CASSLATGSGANVLTF
TRBJ1-1 | TRBV3-1/TRBV3-2 | CASSQAGHLNTEAFF
TRBJ1-2 | TRBV11-2 | CASSLETGDGYTF
TRBJ1-3 | TRBV18 | CASSHSPSGSGNTIYF
TRBJ1-6 | TRBV5-5 | CASSLEGAVGPLHF
TRBJ1-2 | TRBV29-1 | CSVAKVAGRRDYGYTF
TRBJ1-2 | TRBV5-1 | CASSLEGAYDYGYTF
TRBJ1-1 | TRBV10-3 | CAIATMNTEAFF
TRBJ2-5 | TRBV5-1 | CASSLGLASKETQYF
TRBJ2-7 | TRBV13 | CASSLGEGLATYEQYF
TRBJ2-5 | TRBV24-1 | CATSEVAGRGETQYF
TRBJ1-3 | TRBV6-5 | CASSYSGTGGNTIYF
TRBJ2-1 | TRBV5-4 | CASSRPGGGSSYNEQFF